This is a list of T cell receptor beta chains from one sample in a study of shared clonotypes between healthy human individuals. The data were produced by immunoSEQ multiplex PCR, yet TCRdb's version contains in-frame clones alone and is incomplete. This table has about 1 million clones, roughly 75% appearing once. Source material: memory CD4+ T cells sorted from blood. Receptors originate from a man between 18 and 29 years old in good health. The CDR3 runs from the conserved cysteine through the conserved F or W.

v_call: TRBV7-2; j_call: TRBJ2-7; cdr3_aa: CASSLGRAYEQYF
v_call: TRBV7-2; j_call: TRBJ2-5; cdr3_aa: CASSYRQGQGETQYF
v_call: TRBV19; j_call: TRBJ1-5; cdr3_aa: CATGQGNQPQHF
v_call: TRBV9; j_call: TRBJ2-7; cdr3_aa: CASSVGSGGRYEQYF
v_call: TRBV7-2; j_call: TRBJ1-6; cdr3_aa: CASSPSGRGNNSPLHF
v_call: TRBV6-6; j_call: TRBJ2-1; cdr3_aa: CASRKGTPPGDEQFF
v_call: TRBV5-1; j_call: TRBJ1-6; cdr3_aa: CASSGGTDSWSNSPLHF
v_call: TRBV13; j_call: TRBJ2-2; cdr3_aa: CASSPRRGGNTGELFF
v_call: TRBV11-2; j_call: TRBJ1-1; cdr3_aa: CASSPTGVNTEAFF
v_call: TRBV30; j_call: TRBJ1-6; cdr3_aa: CAWSPRGADNSPLHF
v_call: TRBV19; j_call: TRBJ2-2; cdr3_aa: CASTQGPTNTGELFF
v_call: TRBV6-5; j_call: TRBJ2-7; cdr3_aa: CASSSPSSYEQYF
v_call: TRBV19; j_call: TRBJ1-5; cdr3_aa: CASSKNQGEGNQPQHF
v_call: TRBV2; j_call: TRBJ1-4; cdr3_aa: CASSRTRDMTEKLFF